Here is one T cell receptor (beta chain) with its context. Trimming took off 2 bases at V and 4 bases at J, with 18 bases between the two ends. The CDR3 has 16 residues. Germline CDR1 reads SGDLS; CDR2 reads YYNGEE. This sample was included in a study of T cells after yellow fever vaccination. TCRdb re-derived calls from the 5' RACE reads in MiXCR, one entry per CDR3 protein. The data show 250,000 to 300,000 distinct CDR3 sequences, 5.2% seen once. Sequencing was performed on CD4+ T cells sorted from PBMCs, taken on the day of the yellow fever booster vaccination. The chain joins TRBV9 to TRBJ1-2; maybe TRBD1 (6 bases). The receptor was derived from a man between 18 and 35 years old who received the YFV17D yellow fever vaccine. In DNA form, the CDR3 reads TGTGCCAGCAGCGTCGGGGGGACACAGGCTAGCTATGGCTACACCTTC. Protein sequence: CASSVGGTQASYGYTF.